Shown below are 29 T cell receptor beta chains from a single sample sequenced in a study of T cell responses to AZD1222 COVID-19 vaccine. Sequencing was performed with immunoSEQ multiplex PCR; in TCRdb, only in-frame clones are kept and a portion is missing. The repertoire holds 180,000 or so clones, with 90% to 95% as singletons. Sample: peripheral blood, taken 28 days after the second dose of the MenACWY control vaccine. These receptors all come from an adult who received the MenACWY meningococcal vaccine as a control.

The rearrangement joins TRBV3-1 (or the pseudogene TRBV3-2) to TRBJ2-7; D gene unclear. The germline V gene has CDR1 LGHDT and CDR2 YNNKEL (reference sequence). The CDR3 runs 14 residues. V lost 4 bases and J 5 bases, leaving 15 bases between the germline ends. CDR3 region: CASSPQWGADEQYF. CDR3 nucleotide sequence: TGTGCCAGCAGCCCTCAATGGGGTGCCGACGAGCAGTACTTC.

The sample holds one count of this clone. The chain joins TRBV7-9 to TRBJ1-4; no clear D. The CDR3 spans 15 residues. With 2 bases removed from V and 4 bases from J, the gap between germline ends came to 11 bases. CDR1 SEHNR and CDR2 FQNEAQ come from the germline V gene (reference sequence). The CDR3 spells CASSLLGMINEKLFF. CDR3 DNA sequence: TGTGCCAGCAGCTTATTGGGGATGATTAATGAAAAACTGTTTTTT.

J is TRBJ2-1 and V is TRBV7-2; D unresolved. Germline V gene data show CDR1 as SGHTA and CDR2 as FQGNSA. Trimming stripped 3 bases from V and 10 bases from J, with 16 bases between. CDR3 length: 14 residues. CDR3 in amino acids: CASSLGHTVLEQFF. Written as DNA, the CDR3 is TGTGCCAGCAGCTTGGGTCACACGGTCCTGGAGCAGTTCTTC.

V is TRBV5-1 and J is TRBJ1-2, with TRBD1 identical over 9 bases. Germline values: CDR1 SGHRS, CDR2 YFSETQ. V was clipped by 4 bases and J by 10 bases; unmatched bases: 5. The CDR3 is made up of 12 amino acids. CDR3 in amino acids: CASSPGQGNYTF. The DNA for the CDR3 is TGCGCCAGCAGCCCGGGACAGGGCAACTACACCTTC.

The V call is TRBV2, the J call TRBJ1-5, with no clear D. The V end lost 6 bases, the J end lost 0 bases, and 3 bases lay between the germline ends. CDR3 length equals 12 residues. Germline CDR1 and CDR2: SNHLY and FYNNEI. DNA for the CDR3: TGTGCCAGCAGCTATAGCAATCAGCCCCAGCATTTT. Protein sequence: CASSYSNQPQHF. Looking up the rest from reference TRBV2 and TRBJ1-5 gives the full variable domain: EPEVTQTPSHQVTQMGQEVILRCVPISNHLYFYWYRQILGQKVEFLVSFYNNEISEKSEIFDDQFSVERPDGSNFTLKIRSTKLEDSAMYFCASSYSNQPQHFGDGTRLSIL.

The V call is TRBV5-5, the J call TRBJ1-6, with 8 bases aligning to TRBD1. Trimming took 0 bases from V and 13 from J; bases not matched to a gene: 12. This CDR3 contains 16 residues. CDR1 and CDR2 (germline): SGHKS, YYEKEE (reference sequence). CDR3 amino acids: CASSLDAGGVKGPLHF. CDR3 DNA sequence: TGTGCCAGCAGCTTGGACGCAGGGGGCGTAAAGGGCCCCCTCCACTTT.

This CDR3 is CAISESTGVSYNEQFF. CDR3 coding DNA: TGTGCCATCAGTGAGTCGACGGGGGTCTCCTACAATGAGCAGTTCTTC. J is TRBJ2-1 and V is TRBV10-3, with a tentative D call TRBD2 (6 bases). There are 16 residues in the CDR3. Germline V gene data show CDR1 as ENHRY and CDR2 as SYGVKD. Trimming shortened V by 0 bases and J by 0 bases, and 9 bases separated the two germline ends.

V is TRBV4-2 and J is TRBJ1-2, with 7 bases matching TRBD1. This CDR3 comprises 17 residues. V dropped 1 base and J dropped 8; count of bases not matched to a gene: 16. CDR1 and CDR2 (germline): LGHNA, YNFKEQ. The CDR3 here is CASSQVGGTGGHRGYTF. The CDR3 DNA is TGTGCCAGCAGCCAAGTAGGGGGCACGGGGGGACACCGGGGCTACACCTTC.

The rearrangement uses TRBV5-1 and TRBJ1-6, with 7 bases aligning to TRBD1. With 4 bases clipped from V and 4 bases from J, the junction kept 8 bases outside the gene matches. The CDR3 spans 16 residues. Germline loops: CDR1 SGHRS, CDR2 YFSETQ. The chain's CDR3 is CASSQEGAGYNSPLHF. CDR3 DNA sequence: TGCGCCAGCAGCCAGGAGGGGGCAGGTTATAATTCACCCCTCCACTTT.

This clone was found a few times. The DNA for the CDR3 is TGTGCCAGCAGTTACTCCGACAGGGGGGGCTACGAGCAGTACTTC. This gives the protein CASSYSDRGGYEQYF. V usage is TRBV6-2 or TRBV6-3 and J usage is TRBJ2-7; 9 bases are a match to TRBD1. The CDR3 loop spans 15 amino acids. CDR1 and CDR2 from the germline V gene are MNHEY and SVGEGT. J lost 3 bases, V lost 0 bases, and 3 bases had no gene match.

This rearrangement joins TRBV28 to TRBJ2-7; no firm D call. Germline V gene lookup returns CDR1 MDHEN and CDR2 SYDVKM. This CDR3 has 12 amino acids. The V and J ends lost 2 bases and 5 bases respectively, with 7 bases between them. DNA for the CDR3: TGTGCCAGCAGTTTACTTCCTCACGAGCAGTACTTC. It codes for CASSLLPHEQYF.

Comments on this clone: Compared with germline, one end of the junction differs, possibly owing to a read error. The chain couples TRBV7-9 to TRBJ1-1; D may be TRBD1 (5 bases). Germline assignment: CDR1 SEHNR and CDR2 FQNEAQ (reference sequence). The CDR3 consists of 14 residues. CDR3 sequence: CASSTRIGGDETFF. In nucleotides, the CDR3 is TGTGCCAGCAGCACGAGAATTGGGGGGGATGAAACTTTCTTT.

The genes are TRBV19 and TRBJ1-2; the D is unclear. The V and J ends lost 6 bases and 2 bases respectively, with 10 bases between them. In germline, CDR1 is LNHDA, CDR2 SQIVND (reference sequence). The CDR3 contains 13 residues. The CDR3 DNA sequence: TGTGCCAGTAGCCCCCTGGCGAACTATGGCTACACCTTC. This encodes CASSPLANYGYTF.

This chain uses TRBV2 with TRBJ2-4; D may be TRBD2 (6 bases). The CDR3 sequence is 12 residues long. V was pared by 7 bases and J by 9 bases, with 13 bases between. Germline CDR1 is SNHLY and CDR2 is FYNNEI. This CDR3 is CASTGPGGIQYF. The DNA of the CDR3 is TGTGCCAGCACGGGTCCCGGGGGCATTCAGTACTTC. The whole variable domain, filled in from reference TRBV2 and TRBJ2-4, reads EPEVTQTPSHQVTQMGQEVILRCVPISNHLYFYWYRQILGQKVEFLVSFYNNEISEKSEIFDDQFSVERPDGSNFTLKIRSTKLEDSAMYFCASTGPGGIQYFGAGTRLSVL.

This chain joins TRBV11-3 and TRBJ1-1; TRBD1 is a possible D gene (5 bases). The CDR3 is 13 residues long. V was cut by 5 bases and J by 0 bases, with 7 bases left in between. The germline V gene encodes CDR1 SGHNT and CDR2 YENEEA. The CDR3 nucleotides read TGTGCCAGCAGCATGACAGTGAACACTGAAGCTTTCTTT. This sequence encodes CASSMTVNTEAFF.

The chain recombines TRBV2 with TRBJ2-2, with 8 positions matching TRBD1. This CDR3 is 13 amino acids long. Germline values: CDR1 SNHLY, CDR2 FYNNEI. With V trimmed by 9 bases and J by 5 bases, 5 bases remained unmatched. For the CDR3, the DNA is TGTGCCAGTACAGGGGGATTTACCGGGGAGCTGTTTTTT. Translating it yields CASTGGFTGELFF.

This clone was detected once. V is TRBV30 and J is TRBJ2-1; perhaps TRBD2 as D (10 bases). The V gene lost 5 bases and the J gene lost 4 bases, with 30 bases spanning the gap. This CDR3 is built from 19 residues. Germline loops: CDR1 GTSNPN, CDR2 SVGIG (reference sequence). The CDR3 region has the DNA TGTGCCTGGGCGAAGGACAGGGGAATAGCGGGGGGTTGGTACAATGAGCAGTTCTTC. Translating gives CAWAKDRGIAGGWYNEQFF.

The genes are TRBV3-1 (or the pseudogene TRBV3-2) and TRBJ1-6; D ambiguous. V gave up 1 base and J gave up 9 bases, with 1 base separating them. This CDR3 region has 11 residues. Germline V lookup: CDR1 LGHDT, CDR2 YNNKEL (reference sequence). The DNA for the CDR3 is TGTGCCAGCAGCCAAGGTTCACCCCTCCACTTT. Translating it yields CASSQGSPLHF.

The chain combines TRBV7-2 with TRBJ2-1; a weak D match, TRBD1 (7 bases). Trimming left V 1 base short and J 6 bases short, with 16 bases between. Germline-derived CDR1 and CDR2 are SGHTA and FQGNSA. CDR3 size: 16 residues. CDR3 in amino acids: CASSLVGPGGPNEQFF. DNA for the CDR3: TGTGCCAGCAGCTTAGTAGGACCAGGGGGGCCCAATGAGCAGTTCTTC.

This clone is a singleton in its sample. The V gene is TRBV18, the J gene TRBJ1-1, with D hard to call. Per the germline V gene, CDR1 is KGHSH and CDR2 is LQKENI. CDR3 size: 14 residues. V shed 5 bases and J shed 4 bases, with 14 bases lying between them. The chain's CDR3 is CASSTQSLSTEAFF. CDR3 nucleotide sequence: TGTGCCAGCTCAACACAAAGTCTGAGCACTGAAGCTTTCTTT.

The chain employs TRBV5-1 and TRBJ2-7, with 9 positions matching TRBD1. CDR1 is SGHRS, CDR2 YFSETQ, per germline. The CDR3 is made up of 14 amino acids. J lost 5 bases, V lost 4 bases, and 7 bases had no gene match. CDR3 sequence reads: CASSERTGDDEQYF. For the CDR3, the DNA is TGCGCCAGCAGCGAGCGGACAGGGGACGACGAGCAGTACTTC.

The V gene is TRBV7-2, the J gene TRBJ2-2; 11 bases align to TRBD2. V lost 5 bases and J lost 3; bases outside the gene matches: 5. This CDR3 spans 16 amino acids. Looked up from germline, CDR1 is SGHTA and CDR2 is FQGNSA. CDR3 sequence: CASSGRLAGYTGELFF. DNA of the CDR3: TGTGCCAGCAGCGGCCGACTAGCGGGGTACACCGGGGAGCTGTTTTTT.

V is TRBV2 and J is TRBJ1-6, with 9 bases that match TRBD1. Germline V CDR1 and CDR2: SNHLY, FYNNEI. Trimming cost V 5 bases and J 7 bases; bases outside gene matches: 6. The CDR3 is 15 amino acids. The CDR3 DNA is TGTGCCAGCAGTCCGGGACAGGGTCCCAATTCACCCCTCCACTTT. Translating gives CASSPGQGPNSPLHF.

The chain has TRBV18 and TRBJ1-4; 8 nucleotides agree with TRBD1. The CDR3 runs to 15 residues. Germline V gene sequence: CDR1 KGHSH, CDR2 LQKENI. The junction had 8 bases not matched to a gene; V was cut back by 6 bases and J by 5 bases. The CDR3 sequence is CASSPPRDRNEKLFF. DNA of the CDR3: TGTGCCAGCTCGCCCCCCCGGGACAGGAATGAAAAACTGTTTTTT.

This clone occurred a few times. The genes are TRBV28 and TRBJ1-5, with TRBD1 matching over 7 bases. Trimming cost V 2 bases and J 5 bases; bases outside gene matches: 9. The germline gives CDR1 MDHEN, CDR2 SYDVKM. The CDR3 totals 16 residues. CDR3 region: CASSLRDSGGHQPQHF. Here the CDR3 DNA reads TGTGCCAGCAGTTTAAGGGACAGCGGGGGGCATCAGCCCCAGCATTTT. The full variable domain, in which reference TRBV28 and TRBJ1-5 provide the parts outside the CDR3, is DVKVTQSSRYLVKRTGEKVFLECVQDMDHENMFWYRQDPGLGLRLIYFSYDVKMKEKGDIPEGYSVSREKKERFSLILESASTNQTSMYLCASSLRDSGGHQPQHFGDGTRLSIL.

CDR3 bases: TGTGCCAGCAGGATTGGGACAGGGGGCCCCTACGAGCAGTACTTC. Encoded protein: CASRIGTGGPYEQYF. The chain has TRBV6-5 and TRBJ2-7; 12 bases agree with TRBD1. Germline V gives CDR1 MNHEY, CDR2 SVGAGI. The V gene end was trimmed by 6 bases and the J gene end by 2 bases; junction bases not matched to a gene: 5. The CDR3 runs to 15 residues.

The V and J genes are TRBV18 and TRBJ1-5; D is uncertain. The CDR3 runs 16 residues. Germline assignment: CDR1 KGHSH and CDR2 LQKENI. V lost 3 bases and J 0 bases, leaving 12 bases between the germline ends. The CDR3 loop is CASSPRGLPSNQPQHF. In nucleotides, the CDR3 is TGTGCCAGCTCACCCCGAGGGCTTCCTAGCAATCAGCCCCAGCATTTT.

The rearrangement joins TRBV3-1 (or the pseudogene TRBV3-2) to TRBJ1-2, with 7 bases matching TRBD1. Germline V gene sequence: CDR1 LGHDT, CDR2 YNNKEL (reference sequence). The CDR3 covers 16 residues. The J segment lost 1 base and the V segment lost 4 bases, leaving 9 bases of the junction unmatched. In nucleotides, the CDR3 is TGTGCCAGCAGCCTCAACCGACAGGGCCTTAACTATGGCTACACCTTC. Translating it yields CASSLNRQGLNYGYTF.

The chain joins TRBV6-5 to TRBJ2-5, with unresolved D. V dropped 6 bases and J dropped 5 bases, with 7 bases sitting between them. The germline CDR1 and CDR2 sequences are MNHEY and SVGAGI. The CDR3 runs to 11 residues. As DNA, the CDR3 is TGTGCCAGCAGGGATTTGGAGACCCAGTACTTC. Protein product: CASRDLETQYF.